This TCR beta chain was captured in a study of identical twins. CDR1 and CDR2 (germline): SGHRS, YFSETQ. The V end was cut by 3 bases, the J end by 6 bases, with 16 bases between. The CDR3 runs to 15 residues. TCRdb ran MiXCR on the 5' RACE reads and lists one entry per CDR3 protein. The table records under 900,000 distinct CDR3 sequences, around a sixth of them present only once. This clonotype was seen more than once but under ten times. The sample was also linked to a second study, of T cells expressing NK-cell markers.

This TCR derives from a woman aged 18-29 years in good health. Sequencing was done on a sample of PBMCs. V gene TRBV5-1 combines with J gene TRBJ2-1, with D possibly TRBD2 on 7 matching bases. CDR3 nucleotides: TGCGCCAGCAGCTCCCTAGGGGGGAGGGGCAATGAGCAGTTCTTC. Amino acid sequence: CASSSLGGRGNEQFF.